This TCR beta chain derives from a study of blood T cell repertoires in COVID-19. Study context: Whether acute or convalescent, the COVID-19 samples came from the United States, Italy and Spain. Sample material is recorded as cDNA or gDNA derived from T cells, B-cell-depleted T cells, or PBMCs.

Germline values: CDR1 MNHNY, CDR2 SVGAGI (reference sequence). The CDR3 is made up of 15 amino acids. Trimming cost V 2 bases and J 2 bases; bases outside gene matches: 6. In the authors' workflow: Reference gene primers were amplified, and this amplification served to estimate nucleated cell counts. Produced via immunoSEQ multiplex PCR; TCRdb's table is partial and in-frame only. V, J and clone size reflect that table, while D and trimming were determined from the DNA. The data show 200,000 to 250,000 clones, 80% seen once. Sequencing was carried out using peripheral blood. The rearrangement joins TRBV6-6 to TRBJ2-7; 7 bases match TRBD2. The receptor's source is a human donor in a cohort sampled during active COVID-19. In nucleotides, the CDR3 is TGTGCCAGCAGTTACGGCGGGGGACGCACCTACGAGCAGTACTTC. Translating gives CASSYGGGRTYEQYF.